One sample yielded the 13 T cell receptor beta chains listed below, sequenced in a study of cytomegalovirus exposure and HLA in healthy donors. Both 60 Vbeta primers and 13 Jbeta primers went into the PCR. The method was immunoSEQ multiplex PCR; TCRdb's version includes in-frame clones alone and lacks a portion of them. The sample yields roughly 110,000 clones, roughly 70% seen once. Sequenced sample: PBMCs. The receptors come from a woman aged 25 to 45 in good health and CMV-seronegative.

The chain combines TRBV5-1 with TRBJ1-5; D possibly corresponds to TRBD1 (5 bases). Per the germline V gene, CDR1 is SGHRS and CDR2 is YFSETQ. Trimming left V 4 bases short and J 3 bases short, with 14 bases between. CDR3 size: 15 residues. The CDR3 here is CASSRTTGDNQPQHF. The CDR3 nucleotides are TGCGCCAGCAGCCGGACGACGGGGGACAATCAGCCCCAGCATTTT.

The chain has TRBV18 and TRBJ1-2; D is perhaps TRBD1 (5 bases). The CDR3 is 14 amino acids. Germline V gene data show CDR1 as KGHSH and CDR2 as LQKENI. V lost 5 bases, J lost 3 bases, and 13 bases lay in between. CDR3 sequence reads: CASSDRIPYYGYTF. Written as DNA, the CDR3 is TGTGCCAGCTCAGACAGAATCCCTTACTATGGCTACACCTTC.

The chain employs TRBV5-1 and TRBJ2-5; 10 bases match TRBD1. Germline CDR1 and CDR2: SGHRS and YFSETQ. The V segment lost 0 bases and the J segment 3 bases; nucleotides outside the gene matches: 8. The CDR3 runs to 17 residues. The CDR3 reads CASSLALVGQGEETQYF. DNA for the CDR3: TGCGCCAGCAGCTTGGCTCTGGTCGGACAGGGGGAAGAGACCCAGTACTTC.

The chain couples TRBV5-1 to TRBJ1-1, with TRBD1 as a possible D gene (6 bases). Deletions cut 0 bases from V and 3 bases from J, with 9 bases between. The CDR3 contains 14 residues. Per the germline V gene, CDR1 is SGHRS and CDR2 is YFSETQ. CDR3 in amino acids: CASSLETGDTEAFF. The CDR3, as DNA: TGCGCCAGCAGCTTGGAGACAGGAGACACTGAAGCTTTCTTT.

This clone has only a few counts. This chain links TRBV7-2 with TRBJ2-2, with 7 bases identical to TRBD1. The germline CDR1 and CDR2 sequences are SGHTA and FQGNSA. This CDR3 contains 15 residues. After removal of 1 base from V and 5 bases from J, the junction contained 4 bases not matched to a gene. Written as DNA, the CDR3 is TGTGCCAGCAGCTTAGGAGGGGGCGAAACCGGGGAGCTGTTTTTT. Translated, it gives CASSLGGGETGELFF.

This rearrangement joins TRBV5-6 to TRBJ2-7; 10 bases map to TRBD1. Germline lookup yields CDR1 SGHDT and CDR2 YYEEEE. The J segment lost 6 bases and the V segment lost 4 bases, leaving 13 bases of the junction unmatched. This CDR3 is built from 16 residues. The CDR3 spells CASSPQGGTGVREQYF. The CDR3 DNA follows: TGTGCCAGCAGCCCCCAGGGAGGGACAGGGGTACGCGAGCAGTACTTC.

This chain connects TRBV11-3 to TRBJ2-6; possibly TRBD1 for D (6 bases). The CDR3 is 15 residues long. The ends were cut back, 1 base at V and 2 bases at J, with 6 bases in the middle. Germline CDR1 is SGHNT and CDR2 is YENEEA. DNA for the CDR3: TGTGCCAGCAGCTTAGCAGGGGCTGGGGCCAACGTCCTGACTTTC. This sequence encodes CASSLAGAGANVLTF.

The V call is TRBV9, the J call TRBJ1-5, with D hard to call. V was trimmed by 3 bases and J by 0 bases, leaving 10 bases between them. Per germline, CDR1 SGDLS and CDR2 YYNGEE. CDR3 length: 15 amino acids. The CDR3 is CASSAWSDSNQPQHF. The CDR3, as DNA: TGTGCCAGCAGCGCCTGGTCAGATAGCAATCAGCCCCAGCATTTT.

CDR3 in DNA: TGTGCCATTGAGGGCGGGGAGAATGGCTACACCTTC. Translation gives CAIEGGENGYTF. The chain combines TRBV27 with TRBJ1-2, with D unclear. From germline, CDR1 is MNHEY and CDR2 SMNVEV (reference sequence). The length of the CDR3 is 12 residues. V was cut by 10 bases and J by 6 bases, with 15 bases left in between.

The rearrangement uses TRBV18 and TRBJ2-7; D is unresolved. The length of the CDR3 is 13 residues. Germline V lookup: CDR1 KGHSH, CDR2 LQKENI. Between the trimmed V and J ends, which lost 0 bases and 6 bases, there was a span of 9 bases. In DNA, the CDR3 is TGTGCCAGCTCACCACCGGTCACTTCCGAGCAGTACTTC. Its protein is CASSPPVTSEQYF.

This sequence joins TRBV7-6 and TRBJ1-1; no clear D gene. The germline V gene has CDR1 SGHVS and CDR2 FNYEAQ. The CDR3 has 15 amino acids. V was clipped by 1 base and J by 5 bases, with 14 bases between them. CDR3 protein: CASSLEVAPGTEAFF. CDR3 DNA sequence: TGTGCCAGCAGCTTAGAAGTGGCGCCGGGGACTGAAGCTTTCTTT.

The table lists this clone with a count of one. This rearrangement joins TRBV5-6 to TRBJ1-2; 9 bases line up with TRBD1. V dropped 4 bases and J dropped 7; count of bases not matched to a gene: 11. The CDR3 loop spans 15 amino acids. CDR1 and CDR2 from the germline V gene are SGHDT and YYEEEE. CDR3 sequence (DNA): TGTGCCAGCAGCCCTCGGGACAGGGATTTTTTTGGCTACACCTTC. Protein product: CASSPRDRDFFGYTF.

The V and J genes are TRBV5-1 and TRBJ1-2; a weak D match, TRBD1 (6 bases). V dropped 0 bases and J dropped 8 bases, with 14 bases sitting between them. Germline V gene data show CDR1 as SGHRS and CDR2 as YFSETQ. The CDR3 extends over 14 amino acids. The DNA of the CDR3 is TGCGCCAGCAGCTTGGTCGGCAGGGGATCGGGCTACACCTTC. Translating gives CASSLVGRGSGYTF.